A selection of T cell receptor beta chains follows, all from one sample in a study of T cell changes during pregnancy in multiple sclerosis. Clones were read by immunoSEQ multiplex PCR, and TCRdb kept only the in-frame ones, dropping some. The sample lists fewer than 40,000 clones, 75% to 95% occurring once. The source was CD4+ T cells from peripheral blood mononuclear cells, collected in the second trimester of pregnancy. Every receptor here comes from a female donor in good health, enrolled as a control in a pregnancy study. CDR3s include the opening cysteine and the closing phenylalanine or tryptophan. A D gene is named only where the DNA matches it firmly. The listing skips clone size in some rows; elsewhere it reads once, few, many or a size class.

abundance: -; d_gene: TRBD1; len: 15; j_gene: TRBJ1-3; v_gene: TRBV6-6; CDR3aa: CASSQQGEPGNTIYF; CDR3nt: TGTGCCAGCAGCCAACAGGGGGAGCCTGGAAACACCATATATTTT
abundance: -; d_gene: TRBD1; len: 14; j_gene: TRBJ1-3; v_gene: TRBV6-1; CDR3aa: CASSSGQAGNTIYF; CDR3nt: TGTGCCAGCAGTTCCGGACAGGCTGGAAACACCATATATTTT
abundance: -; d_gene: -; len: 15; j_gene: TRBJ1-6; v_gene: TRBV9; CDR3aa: CAGSARGIDNSPLHF; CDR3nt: TGTGCCGGCAGCGCCCGCGGGATCGATAATTCACCCCTCCACTTT
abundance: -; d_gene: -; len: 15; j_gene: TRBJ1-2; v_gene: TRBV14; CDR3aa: CASSRPGQPLHGYTF; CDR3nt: TGTGCCAGCAGCCGTCCCGGTCAACCCCTTCATGGCTACACCTTC
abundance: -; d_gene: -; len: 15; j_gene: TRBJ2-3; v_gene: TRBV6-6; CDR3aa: CASSPGQPSTDTQYF; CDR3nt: TGTGCCAGCAGCCCTGGACAGCCTAGCACAGATACGCAGTATTTT
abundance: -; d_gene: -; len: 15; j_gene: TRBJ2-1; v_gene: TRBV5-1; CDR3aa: CASSLGWGLYNEQFF; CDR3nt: TGCGCCAGCAGCTTGGGATGGGGCCTATACAATGAGCAGTTCTTC
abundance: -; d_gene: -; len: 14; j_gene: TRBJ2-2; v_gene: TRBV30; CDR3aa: CAWSGFSGSGELFF; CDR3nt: TGTGCCTGGAGTGGATTTTCGGGGAGCGGGGAGCTGTTTTTT
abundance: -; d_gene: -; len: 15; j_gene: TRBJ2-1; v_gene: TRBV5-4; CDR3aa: CASSTDSSSYNEQFF; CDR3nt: TGTGCCAGCAGCACCGACAGTAGCTCCTACAATGAGCAGTTCTTC
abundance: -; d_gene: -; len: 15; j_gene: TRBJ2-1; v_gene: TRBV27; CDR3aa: CASSLSGQLYNEQFF; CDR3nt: TGTGCCAGCAGTTTATCCGGACAGCTTTACAATGAGCAGTTCTTC
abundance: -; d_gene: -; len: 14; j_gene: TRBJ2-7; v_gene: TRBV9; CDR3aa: CASSVRDFTYEQYF; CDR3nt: TGTGCCAGCAGCGTCCGGGACTTTACCTACGAGCAGTACTTC
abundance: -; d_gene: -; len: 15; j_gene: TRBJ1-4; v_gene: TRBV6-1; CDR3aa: CASSEPRGGHEKLFF; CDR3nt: TGTGCCAGCAGTGAACCCCGGGGGGGGCATGAAAAACTGTTTTTT
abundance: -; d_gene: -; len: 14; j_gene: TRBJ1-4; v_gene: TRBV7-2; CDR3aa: CASSQGQGREKLFF; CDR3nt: TGTGCCAGCAGCCAGGGGCAGGGGAGAGAAAAACTGTTTTTT
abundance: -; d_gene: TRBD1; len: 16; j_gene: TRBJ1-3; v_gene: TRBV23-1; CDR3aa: CASREGQGEIGNTIYF; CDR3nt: TGCGCCAGCAGGGAGGGACAGGGCGAAATTGGAAACACCATATATTTT
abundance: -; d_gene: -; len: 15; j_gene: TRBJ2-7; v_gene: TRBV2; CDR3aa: CASSVGGTANYEQYF; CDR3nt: TGTGCCAGCAGTGTTGGCGGGACGGCTAACTACGAGCAGTACTTC
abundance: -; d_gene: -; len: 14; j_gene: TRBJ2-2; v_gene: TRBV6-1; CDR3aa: CASIQGDSTGELFF; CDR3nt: TGTGCCAGCATTCAAGGGGATAGCACCGGGGAGCTGTTTTTT
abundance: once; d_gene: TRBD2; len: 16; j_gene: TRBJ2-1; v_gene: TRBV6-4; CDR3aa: CASSAASSGGAREQFF; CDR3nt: TGTGCCAGCAGTGCAGCCTCCTCCGGGGGGGCGCGGGAGCAGTTCTTC
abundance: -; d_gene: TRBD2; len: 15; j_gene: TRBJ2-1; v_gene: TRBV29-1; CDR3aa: CSVSRLAGAVNEQFF; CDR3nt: TGCAGCGTTTCCCGACTAGCGGGAGCTGTCAATGAGCAGTTCTTC
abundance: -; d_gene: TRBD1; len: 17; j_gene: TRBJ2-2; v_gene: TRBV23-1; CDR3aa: CASITTRDRGRGGELFF; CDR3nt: TGCGCCAGCATCACTACCCGGGACAGGGGGCGCGGCGGGGAGCTGTTTTTT
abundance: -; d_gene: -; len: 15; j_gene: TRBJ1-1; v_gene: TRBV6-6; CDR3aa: CASSRGSLMNTEAFF; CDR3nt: TGTGCCAGCAGTCGGGGGTCCCTCATGAACACTGAAGCTTTCTTT
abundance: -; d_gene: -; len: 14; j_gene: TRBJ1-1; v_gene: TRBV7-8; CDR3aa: CASSLRKPNTEAFF; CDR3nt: TGTGCCAGCAGCCTTAGAAAACCGAACACTGAAGCTTTCTTT
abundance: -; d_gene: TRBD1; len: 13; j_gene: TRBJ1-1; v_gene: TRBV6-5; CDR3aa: CASSQTGDTEAFF; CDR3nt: TGTGCCAGCAGCCAAACAGGGGACACTGAAGCTTTCTTT
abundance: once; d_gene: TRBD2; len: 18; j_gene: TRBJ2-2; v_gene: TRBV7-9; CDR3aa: CASSPLSPGLSNTGELFF; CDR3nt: TGTGCCAGCAGCCCTCTCTCACCGGGACTATCGAACACCGGGGAGCTGTTTTTT
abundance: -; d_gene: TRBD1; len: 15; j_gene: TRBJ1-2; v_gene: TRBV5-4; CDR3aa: CASSFPGQGASGYTF; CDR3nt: TGTGCCAGCAGCTTCCCGGGACAGGGGGCTAGTGGCTACACCTTC
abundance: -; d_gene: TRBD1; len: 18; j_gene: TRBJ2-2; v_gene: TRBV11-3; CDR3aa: CASSLAQAGTGNTGELFF; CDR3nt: TGTGCCAGCAGCTTAGCGCAGGCGGGGACAGGGAACACCGGGGAGCTGTTTTTT
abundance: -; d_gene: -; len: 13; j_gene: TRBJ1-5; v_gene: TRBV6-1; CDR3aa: CASSERGGLPQHF; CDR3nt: TGTGCCAGCAGTGAACGCGGGGGCCTGCCCCAGCATTTT
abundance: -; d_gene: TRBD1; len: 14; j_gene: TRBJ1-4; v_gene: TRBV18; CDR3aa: CASSPPGTAEKLFF; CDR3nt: TGTGCCAGCTCACCCCCCGGGACAGCTGAAAAACTGTTTTTT
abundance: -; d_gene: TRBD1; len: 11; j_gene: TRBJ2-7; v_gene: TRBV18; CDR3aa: CASSPRTGDNF; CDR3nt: TGTGCCAGCTCACCACGGACAGGTGACAACTTC
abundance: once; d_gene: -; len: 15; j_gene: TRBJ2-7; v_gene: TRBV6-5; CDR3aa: CASSPPHGQYYEQYF; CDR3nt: TGTGCCAGCAGCCCCCCCCACGGACAGTACTACGAGCAGTACTTC
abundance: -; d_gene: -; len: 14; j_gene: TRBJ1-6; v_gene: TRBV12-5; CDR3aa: CASVPAGSWSPLHF; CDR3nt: TGTGCTAGTGTTCCCGCCGGGAGTTGGTCACCCCTCCACTTT
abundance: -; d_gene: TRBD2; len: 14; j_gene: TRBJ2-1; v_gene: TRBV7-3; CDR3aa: CTSSSGLVANEQFF; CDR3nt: TGTACCAGCAGCTCCGGACTAGTAGCCAATGAGCAGTTCTTC
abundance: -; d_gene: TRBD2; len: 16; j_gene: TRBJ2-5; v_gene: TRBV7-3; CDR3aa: CASSLNGGASGETQYF; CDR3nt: TGTGCCAGCAGCTTAAACGGGGGGGCCTCAGGGGAGACCCAGTACTTC
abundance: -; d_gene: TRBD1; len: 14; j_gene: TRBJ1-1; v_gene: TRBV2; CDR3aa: CASSGGTVTTEAFF; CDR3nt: TGTGCCAGCAGTGGGGGGACAGTGACAACTGAAGCTTTCTTT
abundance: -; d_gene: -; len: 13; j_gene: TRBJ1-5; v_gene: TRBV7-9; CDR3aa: CASSLSEYQPQHF; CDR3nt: TGTGCCAGCAGCCTAAGTGAGTATCAGCCCCAGCATTTT
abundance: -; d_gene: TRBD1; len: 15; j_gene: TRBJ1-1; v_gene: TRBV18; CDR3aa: CASSPRTGTNTEAFF; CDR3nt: TGTGCCAGCTCACCACGGACAGGCACGAACACTGAAGCTTTCTTT
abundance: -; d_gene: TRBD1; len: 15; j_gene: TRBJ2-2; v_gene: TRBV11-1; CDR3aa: CASSWDRGGTGELFF; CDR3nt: TGTGCCAGCAGCTGGGACAGGGGAGGCACCGGGGAGCTGTTTTTT
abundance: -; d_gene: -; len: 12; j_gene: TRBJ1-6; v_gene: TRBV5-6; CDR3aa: CASSLSNSPLHF; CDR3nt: TGTGCCAGCAGCTTGAGCAATTCACCCCTCCACTTT
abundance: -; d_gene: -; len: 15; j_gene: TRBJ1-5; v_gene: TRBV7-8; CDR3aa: CASSPVGQSNQPQHF; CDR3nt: TGTGCCAGCAGCCCAGTTGGGCAGAGCAATCAGCCCCAGCATTTT